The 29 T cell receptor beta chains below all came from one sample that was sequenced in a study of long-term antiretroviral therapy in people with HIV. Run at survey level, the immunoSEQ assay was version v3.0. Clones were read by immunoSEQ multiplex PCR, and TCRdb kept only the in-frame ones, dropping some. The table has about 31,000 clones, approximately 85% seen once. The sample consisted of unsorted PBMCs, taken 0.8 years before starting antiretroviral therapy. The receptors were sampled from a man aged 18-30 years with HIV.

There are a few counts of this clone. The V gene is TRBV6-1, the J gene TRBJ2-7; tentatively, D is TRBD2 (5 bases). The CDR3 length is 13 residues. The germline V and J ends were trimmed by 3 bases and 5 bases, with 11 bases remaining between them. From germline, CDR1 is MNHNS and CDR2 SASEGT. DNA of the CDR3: TGTGCCAGCAGTGAGGGCCCACTAGACGAGCAGTACTTC. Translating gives CASSEGPLDEQYF.

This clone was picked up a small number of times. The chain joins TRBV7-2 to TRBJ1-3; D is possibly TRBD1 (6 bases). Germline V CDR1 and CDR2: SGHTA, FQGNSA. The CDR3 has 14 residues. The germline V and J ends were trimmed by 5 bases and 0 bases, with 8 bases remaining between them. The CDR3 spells CASSDRSSGNTIYF. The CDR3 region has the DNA TGTGCCAGCAGCGACAGGAGCTCTGGAAACACCATATATTTT.

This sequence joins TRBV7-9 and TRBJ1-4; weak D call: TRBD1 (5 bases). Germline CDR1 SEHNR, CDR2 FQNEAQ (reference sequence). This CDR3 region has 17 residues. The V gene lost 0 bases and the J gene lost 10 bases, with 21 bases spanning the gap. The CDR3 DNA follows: TGTGCCAGCAGCTTAGCCCGCTCGACAGTCCCAACTGGAAAACTGTTTTTT. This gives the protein CASSLARSTVPTGKLFF.

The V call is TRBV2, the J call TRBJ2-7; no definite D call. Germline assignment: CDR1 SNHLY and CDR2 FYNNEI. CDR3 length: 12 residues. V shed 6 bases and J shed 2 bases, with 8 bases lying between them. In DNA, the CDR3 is TGTGCCAGCAGGCATCCAGCCTACGAGCAGTACTTC. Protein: CASRHPAYEQYF. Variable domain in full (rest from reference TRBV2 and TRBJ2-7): EPEVTQTPSHQVTQMGQEVILRCVPISNHLYFYWYRQILGQKVEFLVSFYNNEISEKSEIFDDQFSVERPDGSNFTLKIRSTKLEDSAMYFCASRHPAYEQYFGPGTRLTVT.

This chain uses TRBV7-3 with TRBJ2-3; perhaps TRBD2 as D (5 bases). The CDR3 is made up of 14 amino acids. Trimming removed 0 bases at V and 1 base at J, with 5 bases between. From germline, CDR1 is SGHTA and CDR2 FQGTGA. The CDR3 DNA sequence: TGTGCCAGCAGCTTAACTAGCGGCACAGATACGCAGTATTTT. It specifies CASSLTSGTDTQYF.

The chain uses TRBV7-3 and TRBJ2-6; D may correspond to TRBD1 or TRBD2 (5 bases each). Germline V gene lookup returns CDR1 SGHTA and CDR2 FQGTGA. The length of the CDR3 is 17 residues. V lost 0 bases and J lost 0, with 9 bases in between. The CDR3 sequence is CASSLTGARSGANVLTF. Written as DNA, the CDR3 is TGTGCCAGCAGCTTAACCGGGGCCCGCTCTGGGGCCAACGTCCTGACTTTC. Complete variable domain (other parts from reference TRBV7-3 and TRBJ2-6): GAGVSQTPSNKVTEKGKYVELRCDPISGHTALYWYRQSLGQGPEFLIYFQGTGAADDSGLPNDRFFAVRPEGSVSTLKIQRTERGDSAVYLCASSLTGARSGANVLTFGAGSRLTVL.

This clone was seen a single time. The CDR3 nucleotides are TGTGCCAGCAGTGAAGTTTTCCGACAGAGCACAGATACGCAGTATTTT. Residues: CASSEVFRQSTDTQYF. V gene TRBV2 combines with J gene TRBJ2-3, with TRBD1 as a possible D gene (5 bases). The V and J ends lost 1 base and 0 bases respectively, with 11 bases between them. Germline loops: CDR1 SNHLY, CDR2 FYNNEI. CDR3 length equals 16 residues.

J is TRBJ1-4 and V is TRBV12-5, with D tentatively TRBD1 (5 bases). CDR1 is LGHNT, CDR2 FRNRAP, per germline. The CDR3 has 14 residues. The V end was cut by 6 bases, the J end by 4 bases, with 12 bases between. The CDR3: CASGQGVRNEKLFF. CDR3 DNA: TGTGCTAGTGGCCAAGGGGTCCGTAATGAAAAACTGTTTTTT. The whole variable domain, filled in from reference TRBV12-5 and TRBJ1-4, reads DARVTQTPRHKVTEMGQEVTMRCQPILGHNTVFWYRQTMMQGLELLAYFRNRAPLDDSGMPKDRFSAEMPDATLATLKIQPSEPRDSAVYFCASGQGVRNEKLFFGSGTQLSVL.

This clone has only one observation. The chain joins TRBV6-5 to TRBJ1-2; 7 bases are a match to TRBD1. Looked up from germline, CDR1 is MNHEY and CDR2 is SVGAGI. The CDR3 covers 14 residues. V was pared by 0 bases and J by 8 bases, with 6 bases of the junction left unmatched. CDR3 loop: CASSYSMPGGGYTF. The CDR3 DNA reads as TGTGCCAGCAGTTACTCGATGCCAGGGGGAGGCTACACCTTC.

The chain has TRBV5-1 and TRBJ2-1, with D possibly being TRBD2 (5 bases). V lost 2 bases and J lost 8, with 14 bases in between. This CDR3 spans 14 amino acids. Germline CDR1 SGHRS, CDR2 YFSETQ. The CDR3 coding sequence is TGCGCCAGCAGCTTAGGACTCCTCAACGATGAGCAGTTCTTC. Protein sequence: CASSLGLLNDEQFF.

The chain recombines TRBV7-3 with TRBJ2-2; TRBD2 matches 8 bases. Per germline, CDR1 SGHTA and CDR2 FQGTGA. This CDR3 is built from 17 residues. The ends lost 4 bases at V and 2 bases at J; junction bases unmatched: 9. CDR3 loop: CASSSPGAGDNTGELFF. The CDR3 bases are TGTGCCAGCAGCTCGCCAGGAGCGGGGGACAACACCGGGGAGCTGTTTTTT.

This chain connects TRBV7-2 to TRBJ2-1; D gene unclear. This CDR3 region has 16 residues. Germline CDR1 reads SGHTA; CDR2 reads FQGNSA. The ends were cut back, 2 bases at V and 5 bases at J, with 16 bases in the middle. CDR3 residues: CASSLLWMGFNNEQFF. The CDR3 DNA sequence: TGTGCCAGCAGCTTACTCTGGATGGGATTCAACAATGAGCAGTTCTTC.

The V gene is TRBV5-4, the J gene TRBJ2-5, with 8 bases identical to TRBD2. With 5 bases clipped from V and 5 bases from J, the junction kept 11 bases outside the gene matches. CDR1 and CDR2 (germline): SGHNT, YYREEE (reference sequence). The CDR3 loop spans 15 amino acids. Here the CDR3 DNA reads TGTGCCAGCAGTTCACTAGCGGATCGGGGTGAGACCCAGTACTTC. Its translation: CASSSLADRGETQYF.

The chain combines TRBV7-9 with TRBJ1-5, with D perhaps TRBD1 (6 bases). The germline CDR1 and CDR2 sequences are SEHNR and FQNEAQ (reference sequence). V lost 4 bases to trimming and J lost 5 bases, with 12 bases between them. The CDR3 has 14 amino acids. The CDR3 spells CASSSTGTYQPQHF. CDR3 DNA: TGTGCCAGCAGCTCTACAGGGACCTATCAGCCCCAGCATTTT.

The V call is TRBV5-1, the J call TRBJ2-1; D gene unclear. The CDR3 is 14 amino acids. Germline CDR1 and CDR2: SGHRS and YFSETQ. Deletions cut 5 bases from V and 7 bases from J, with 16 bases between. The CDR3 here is CASSKPAGPNEQFF. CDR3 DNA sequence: TGCGCCAGCAGTAAGCCCGCCGGCCCGAATGAGCAGTTCTTC.

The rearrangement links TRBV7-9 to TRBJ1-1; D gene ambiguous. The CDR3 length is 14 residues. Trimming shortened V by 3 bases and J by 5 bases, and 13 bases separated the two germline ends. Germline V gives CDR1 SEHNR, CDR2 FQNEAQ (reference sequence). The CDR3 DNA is TGTGCCAGCAGCTTGTTGGAAGGAGGGACTGAAGCTTTCTTT. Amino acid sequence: CASSLLEGGTEAFF.

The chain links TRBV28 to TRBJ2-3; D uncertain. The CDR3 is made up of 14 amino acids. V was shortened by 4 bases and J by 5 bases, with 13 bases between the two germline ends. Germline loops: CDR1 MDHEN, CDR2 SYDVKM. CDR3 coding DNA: TGTGCCAGCAGTTACCCATCCTCTATAGATACGCAGTATTTT. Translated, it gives CASSYPSSIDTQYF.

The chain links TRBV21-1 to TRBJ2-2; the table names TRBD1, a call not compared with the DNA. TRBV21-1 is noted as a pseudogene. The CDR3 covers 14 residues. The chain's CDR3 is CASPRTGCTGELFF. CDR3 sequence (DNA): TGTGCCAGCCCTCGGACAGGGTGCACCGGGGAGCTGTTTTTT.

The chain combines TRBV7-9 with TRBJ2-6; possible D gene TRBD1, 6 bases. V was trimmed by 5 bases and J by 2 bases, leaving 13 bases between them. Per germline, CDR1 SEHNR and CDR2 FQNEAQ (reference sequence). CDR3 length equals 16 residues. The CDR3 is CASSGYREPGANVLTF. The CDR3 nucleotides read TGTGCCAGCAGCGGGTACAGGGAACCTGGGGCCAACGTCCTGACTTTC.

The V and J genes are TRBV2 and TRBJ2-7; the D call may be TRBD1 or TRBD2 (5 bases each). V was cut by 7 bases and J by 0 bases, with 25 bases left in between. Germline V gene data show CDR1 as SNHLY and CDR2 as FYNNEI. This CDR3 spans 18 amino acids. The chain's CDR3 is CASTPEAYDRDHSYEQYF. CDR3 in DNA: TGTGCCAGCACTCCAGAAGCCTACGACCGGGACCACTCCTACGAGCAGTACTTC.

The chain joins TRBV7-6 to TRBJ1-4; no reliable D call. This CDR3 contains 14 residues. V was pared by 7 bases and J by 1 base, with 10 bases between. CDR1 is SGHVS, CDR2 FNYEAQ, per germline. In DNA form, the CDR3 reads TGTGCCAGCACCAAGACCGAAACTAATGAAAAACTGTTTTTT. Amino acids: CASTKTETNEKLFF. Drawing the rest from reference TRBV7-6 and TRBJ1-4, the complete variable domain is GAGVSQSPRYKVTKRGQDVALRCDPISGHVSLYWYRQALGQGPEFLTYFNYEAQQDKSGLPNDRFSAERPEGSISTLTIQRTEQRDSAMYRCASTKTETNEKLFFGSGTQLSVL.

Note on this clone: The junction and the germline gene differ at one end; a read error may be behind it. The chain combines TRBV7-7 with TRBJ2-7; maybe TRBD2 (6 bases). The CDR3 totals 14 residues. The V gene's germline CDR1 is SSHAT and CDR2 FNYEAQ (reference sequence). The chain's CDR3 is CASSSPGRRYEQYF. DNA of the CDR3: TGTGCTAGCAGCTCCCCAGGGAGGAGGTACGAGCAGTACTTC. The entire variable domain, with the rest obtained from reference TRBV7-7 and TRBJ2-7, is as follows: GAGVSQSPRYKVTKRGQDVTLRCDPISSHATLYWYQQALGQGPEFLTYFNYEAQPDKSGLPSDRFSAERPEGSISTLTIQRTEQRDSAMYRCASSSPGRRYEQYFGPGTRLTVT.

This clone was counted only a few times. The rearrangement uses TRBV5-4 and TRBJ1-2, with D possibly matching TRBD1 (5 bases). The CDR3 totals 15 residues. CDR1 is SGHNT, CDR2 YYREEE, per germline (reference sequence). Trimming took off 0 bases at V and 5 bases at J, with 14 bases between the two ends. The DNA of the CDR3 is TGTGCCAGCAGCTTGGTCGGAAGGGGTGGTTATGGCTACACCTTC. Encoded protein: CASSLVGRGGYGYTF.

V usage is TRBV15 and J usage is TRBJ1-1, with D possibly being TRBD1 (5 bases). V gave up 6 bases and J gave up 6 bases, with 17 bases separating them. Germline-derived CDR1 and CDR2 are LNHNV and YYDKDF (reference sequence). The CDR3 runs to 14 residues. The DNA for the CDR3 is TGTGCCACCAGGGACTTTTGGAGGGGAGCTGAAGCTTTCTTT. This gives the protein CATRDFWRGAEAFF.

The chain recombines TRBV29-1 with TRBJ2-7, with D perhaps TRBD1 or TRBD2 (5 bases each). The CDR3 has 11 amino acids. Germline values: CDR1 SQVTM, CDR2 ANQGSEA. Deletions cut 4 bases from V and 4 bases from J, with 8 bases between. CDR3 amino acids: CSVGEGYEQYF. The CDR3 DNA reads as TGCAGCGTTGGAGAGGGGTACGAGCAGTACTTC.

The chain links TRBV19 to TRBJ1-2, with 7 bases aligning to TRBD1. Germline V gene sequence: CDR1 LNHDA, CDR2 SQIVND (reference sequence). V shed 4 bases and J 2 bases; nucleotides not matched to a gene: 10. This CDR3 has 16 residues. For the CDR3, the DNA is TGTGCCAGTAGTACACCTCGACAGGGCAGGAACTATGGCTACACCTTC. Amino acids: CASSTPRQGRNYGYTF.

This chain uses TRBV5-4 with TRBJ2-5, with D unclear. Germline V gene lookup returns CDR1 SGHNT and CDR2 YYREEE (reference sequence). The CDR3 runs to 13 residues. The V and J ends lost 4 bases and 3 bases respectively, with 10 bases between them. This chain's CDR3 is CASSVGAEETQYF. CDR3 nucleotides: TGTGCCAGCAGCGTGGGCGCAGAAGAGACCCAGTACTTC. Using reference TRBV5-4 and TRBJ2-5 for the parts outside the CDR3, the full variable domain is ETGVTQSPTHLIKTRGQQVTLRCSSQSGHNTVSWYQQALGQGPQFIFQYYREEENGRGNFPPRFSGLQFPNYSSELNVNALELDDSALYLCASSVGAEETQYFGPGTRLLVL.

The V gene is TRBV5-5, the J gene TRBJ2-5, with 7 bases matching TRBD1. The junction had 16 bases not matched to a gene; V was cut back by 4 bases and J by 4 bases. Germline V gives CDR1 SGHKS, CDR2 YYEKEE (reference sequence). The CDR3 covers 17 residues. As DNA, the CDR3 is TGTGCCAGCAGCCCGCCCCGACAGGGAAATTGGGGAGAGACCCAGTACTTC. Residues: CASSPPRQGNWGETQYF.

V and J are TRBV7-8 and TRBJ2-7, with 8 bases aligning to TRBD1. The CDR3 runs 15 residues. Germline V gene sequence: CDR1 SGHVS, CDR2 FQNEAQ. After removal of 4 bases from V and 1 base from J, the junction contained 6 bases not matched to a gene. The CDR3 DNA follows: TGTGCCAGCAGCTCCCGACAGGGGCCATCCTACGAGCAGTACTTC. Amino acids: CASSSRQGPSYEQYF.